The 30 T cell receptor beta chains below come from one sample, sequenced in a study of Ad26.COV2.S vaccination and SARS-CoV-2 variants. Treatment of the sample: some 20 received Ad26.COV2.S at low or high dose, single or two shots; a few received placebo; per-sample allocation not given. Day 63 after the first vaccine or placebo injection was the time point for sampling. TCRdb's copy holds only in-frame clones and misses some; the assay was immunoSEQ multiplex PCR. The sample consists of 380,000 or so clones, 83% of them appearing once. This sample comprised peripheral blood, obtained in a trial of Ad26.COV2.S vaccine versus placebo. The source of these receptors is a person between 18 and 59 years old who received the Ad26.COV2.S COVID-19 vaccine or a placebo.

The chain links TRBV7-9 to TRBJ2-1; D gene ambiguous. This CDR3 contains 16 residues. The V end was cut by 0 bases, the J end by 2 bases, with 11 bases between. CDR1 SEHNR and CDR2 FQNEAQ come from the germline V gene (reference sequence). CDR3 DNA sequence: TGTGCCAGCAGCTTAGCTTTCACTGACCCCTACAATGAGCAGTTCTTC. Its translation is CASSLAFTDPYNEQFF.

The chain is built from TRBV4-1 and TRBJ1-1; tentative D call: TRBD1 (5 bases). Trimming left V 1 base short and J 11 bases short, with 17 bases between. Germline V gene data show CDR1 as MGHRA and CDR2 as YSYEKL. The CDR3 extends over 14 amino acids. The CDR3 loop reads CASSQAFTGMTAFF. In DNA, the CDR3 is TGCGCCAGCAGCCAAGCTTTTACAGGAATGACGGCTTTCTTT.

CDR3 residues: CASSALAGSYNEQFF. The DNA of the CDR3 is TGTGCCAGCAGCGCCCTAGCGGGTTCCTACAATGAGCAGTTCTTC. The rearrangement links TRBV7-3 to TRBJ2-1; TRBD2 agrees at 8 bases. V shed 5 bases, J shed 1 base, and the junction held 4 bases outside the gene matches. Germline V gene sequence: CDR1 SGHTA, CDR2 FQGTGA. The CDR3 loop spans 15 amino acids.

The chain employs TRBV27 and TRBJ1-2; 7 bases match TRBD1. The junction had 11 bases not matched to a gene; V was cut back by 0 bases and J by 4 bases. The CDR3 length is 17 residues. Germline lookup yields CDR1 MNHEY and CDR2 SMNVEV (reference sequence). The CDR3, as DNA: TGTGCCAGCAGTTTATCCTTTAGGGAGGGGGCTGTCTATGGCTACACCTTC. Translation: CASSLSFREGAVYGYTF.

This rearrangement joins TRBV19 to TRBJ2-3; 9 nucleotides agree with TRBD2. The CDR3 is made up of 16 amino acids. V lost 1 base, J lost 4 bases, and 6 bases stayed unmatched. CDR1 is LNHDA and CDR2 is SQIVND in the germline V gene (reference sequence). CDR3 protein: CASSIGGGAFADTQYF. The CDR3 DNA follows: TGTGCCAGTAGTATAGGCGGGGGGGCCTTCGCAGATACGCAGTATTTT.

This clone was found once. The genes are TRBV4-3 and TRBJ2-2, with 7 bases aligning to TRBD2. The CDR3 totals 17 residues. V trimming: 0 bases; J trimming: 7 bases; junction bases outside the gene matches: 11. The germline V gene encodes CDR1 LGHNA and CDR2 YSLEER. CDR3 coding DNA: TGCGCCAGCAGCCAAGACTCTCTCCGCGGGGGATTCGGGGAGCTGTTTTTT. It yields the protein CASSQDSLRGGFGELFF.

The chain has TRBV7-9 and TRBJ1-4; tentative D call: TRBD1 (6 bases). Germline assignment: CDR1 SEHNR and CDR2 FQNEAQ (reference sequence). V was pared by 5 bases and J by 4 bases, with 17 bases between. CDR3 size: 16 residues. This chain's CDR3 is CASSGTPRGLNEKLFF. CDR3 in DNA: TGTGCCAGCAGCGGTACCCCCAGGGGTCTTAATGAAAAACTGTTTTTT.

The V gene is TRBV9, the J gene TRBJ2-2; D might be TRBD1 (5 bases). Trimming removed 3 bases at V and 2 bases at J, with 14 bases between. This CDR3 is 16 amino acids long. The V gene's germline CDR1 is SGDLS and CDR2 YYNGEE. In DNA form, the CDR3 reads TGTGCCAGCAGCGCCCTCCCTAGGGGAAACACCGGGGAGCTGTTTTTT. Translated: CASSALPRGNTGELFF.

The CDR3 sequence: CASREGIYEQYF. The CDR3 DNA follows: TGTGCCAGCAGGGAGGGTATCTACGAGCAGTACTTC. This chain uses TRBV6-6 with TRBJ2-7; TRBD2 might be the D (6 bases). The CDR3 has 12 residues. The germline gives CDR1 MNHNY, CDR2 SVGAGI (reference sequence). The V and J ends lost 6 bases and 3 bases respectively, with 9 bases between them.

The chain joins TRBV6-6 to TRBJ2-7; D is possibly TRBD1 or TRBD2 (6 bases each). The CDR3 is 16 residues long. Trimming left V 5 bases short and J 6 bases short, with 23 bases between. CDR1 MNHNY and CDR2 SVGAGI come from the germline V gene (reference sequence). The CDR3 DNA reads TGTGCCAGCAGTCGAGAGGGTGGGGGGCTTGCCTCCGAGCAGTACTTC. This gives the protein CASSREGGGLASEQYF.

The chain has TRBV7-9 and TRBJ2-7; D may correspond to TRBD1 or TRBD2 (5 bases each). Germline CDR1 reads SEHNR; CDR2 reads FQNEAQ (reference sequence). Deletions cut 5 bases from V and 2 bases from J, with 16 bases between. CDR3 size: 15 residues. DNA of the CDR3: TGTGCCAGCAGCGCTCGGGACCTGGGCCCCTACGAGCAGTACTTC. It encodes CASSARDLGPYEQYF.

This clone was recorded a few times. The chain has TRBV30 and TRBJ1-4, with a tentative D call TRBD1 (5 bases). Germline V gene sequence: CDR1 GTSNPN, CDR2 SVGIG (reference sequence). Trimming took 8 bases from V and 7 from J, leaving 17 bases between them. There are 13 residues in the CDR3. The CDR3 here is CARRSTGTEKLFF. The CDR3 DNA is TGTGCCCGAAGGAGCACAGGCACTGAAAAACTGTTTTTT.

This clone was detected a few times. The chain has TRBV4-2 and TRBJ2-7, with 8 bases aligning to TRBD2. Germline V gene sequence: CDR1 LGHNA, CDR2 YNFKEQ. The CDR3 is 16 residues long. V was pared by 0 bases and J by 2 bases, with 6 bases of the junction left unmatched. The CDR3 region is CASSQDRGGTPYEQYF. The CDR3 nucleotides read TGTGCCAGCAGCCAAGATCGGGGGGGGACCCCCTACGAGCAGTACTTC.

The chain recombines TRBV7-9 with TRBJ1-6; 7 bases are a match to TRBD1. The CDR3 runs 15 residues. Germline CDR1 is SEHNR and CDR2 is FQNEAQ (reference sequence). After removal of 1 base from V and 10 bases from J, the junction contained 7 bases not matched to a gene. CDR3 loop: CASSLGSQGSSPLHF. DNA for the CDR3: TGTGCCAGCAGCTTAGGATCACAGGGGAGCTCACCCCTCCACTTT. The full variable domain, with the rest looked up from reference TRBV7-9 and TRBJ1-6, is DTGVSQNPRHKITKRGQNVTFRCDPISEHNRLYWYRQTLGQGPEFLTYFQNEAQLEKSRLLSDRFSAERPKGSFSTLEIQRTEQGDSAMYLCASSLGSQGSSPLHFGNGTRLTVT.

This sequence joins TRBV6-1 and TRBJ1-2; D is perhaps TRBD1 (5 bases). Trimming pared 1 base from V and 6 bases from J, leaving 12 bases between. The CDR3 runs 14 residues. Looked up from germline, CDR1 is MNHNS and CDR2 is SASEGT. CDR3 residues: CASSEVGRGDGYTF. The CDR3 bases are TGTGCCAGCAGTGAAGTAGGGAGAGGGGATGGCTACACCTTC.

The V and J genes are TRBV24-1 and TRBJ2-5, with 7 bases aligning to TRBD1. The ends lost 4 bases at V and 4 bases at J; junction bases unmatched: 8. This CDR3 is 15 amino acids long. Germline CDR1 and CDR2: KGHDR and SFDVKD. The CDR3 region is CATSDPTGAGETQYF. The CDR3 DNA reads TGTGCCACCAGTGACCCTACAGGGGCTGGAGAGACCCAGTACTTC.

The chain recombines TRBV20-1 with TRBJ1-2, with 7 bases that match TRBD1. This CDR3 has 13 residues. Germline assignment: CDR1 DFQATT and CDR2 SNEGSKA (reference sequence). V lost 3 bases to trimming and J lost 7 bases; unmatched junction nucleotides: 8. CDR3 bases: TGCAGTGCTAGTTGGGGGCAGGGGGGTGGCTACACCTTC. Translation gives CSASWGQGGGYTF.

This chain connects TRBV2 to TRBJ1-4, with 7 bases matching TRBD1. CDR1 and CDR2 (germline): SNHLY, FYNNEI. Trimming cost V 6 bases and J 8 bases; bases outside gene matches: 12. The length of the CDR3 is 15 residues. In nucleotides, the CDR3 is TGTGCCAGCAGACCCGGGACAGCCGCCGGAGAAAAACTGTTTTTT. Translating gives CASRPGTAAGEKLFF.

The rearrangement uses TRBV2 and TRBJ1-2, with TRBD1 matching 11 bases. The CDR3 runs 14 residues. The trim removed 7 bases at V and 5 bases at J, leaving 6 bases unmatched. CDR1 is SNHLY, CDR2 FYNNEI, per germline. CDR3 in amino acids: CASTGQGVAYGYTF. The CDR3 DNA follows: TGTGCCAGCACGGGACAGGGGGTAGCGTATGGCTACACCTTC. The complete variable domain, with remaining parts taken from reference TRBV2 and TRBJ1-2, reads EPEVTQTPSHQVTQMGQEVILRCVPISNHLYFYWYRQILGQKVEFLVSFYNNEISEKSEIFDDQFSVERPDGSNFTLKIRSTKLEDSAMYFCASTGQGVAYGYTFGSGTRLTVV.

V is TRBV19 and J is TRBJ2-5; 9 nucleotides align to TRBD2. From germline, CDR1 is LNHDA and CDR2 SQIVND (reference sequence). V shed 5 bases, J shed 2 bases, and the junction held 9 bases outside the gene matches. The CDR3 is made up of 16 amino acids. The CDR3, as DNA: TGTGCCAGTAGTTCACTACTAGCGGGTGATCAAGAGACCCAGTACTTC. As protein: CASSSLLAGDQETQYF.

The genes are TRBV11-2 and TRBJ2-2; weak D call: TRBD1 (6 bases). The ends were cut back, 8 bases at V and 1 base at J, with 11 bases in the middle. This CDR3 is 14 amino acids long. Looked up from germline, CDR1 is SGHAT and CDR2 is FQNNGV. CDR3 protein: CASQGQRNTGELFF. In DNA, the CDR3 is TGTGCCAGCCAGGGACAACGGAACACCGGGGAGCTGTTTTTT.

This chain connects TRBV7-3 to TRBJ2-1; D is unclear. Germline V gives CDR1 SGHTA, CDR2 FQGTGA. Between the trimmed V and J ends, which lost 2 bases and 0 bases, there was a span of 8 bases. The CDR3 sequence is 15 residues long. This CDR3 is CASSLGVSSYNEQFF. The CDR3 DNA sequence: TGTGCCAGCAGCTTAGGGGTCAGCTCCTACAATGAGCAGTTCTTC.

This rearrangement joins TRBV6-1 to TRBJ1-2, with D unclear. The ends were cut back, 0 bases at V and 5 bases at J, with 13 bases in the middle. This CDR3 has 15 amino acids. Germline V lookup: CDR1 MNHNS, CDR2 SASEGT. The CDR3 nucleotides read TGTGCCAGCAGTGAAGCGGGATGGGGAGCATATGGCTACACCTTC. Translated: CASSEAGWGAYGYTF.

V usage is TRBV5-1 and J usage is TRBJ1-2, with D perhaps matching TRBD1 (5 bases). The CDR3 has 13 residues. V lost 4 bases to trimming and J lost 6 bases, with 13 bases between them. Germline V gene data show CDR1 as SGHRS and CDR2 as YFSETQ. CDR3 sequence (DNA): TGCGCCAGCAGCCTTGGGGCAGGGAATGGCTACACCTTC. Its translation: CASSLGAGNGYTF.

V usage is TRBV15 and J usage is TRBJ2-1; 9 bases match TRBD1. The CDR3 loop spans 15 amino acids. Trimming cost V 4 bases and J 8 bases; bases outside gene matches: 9. Germline loops: CDR1 LNHNV, CDR2 YYDKDF (reference sequence). DNA of the CDR3: TGTGCCACCAGCAAAACAGTCACAGGGGGCTATGAGCAGTTCTTC. Translated, it gives CATSKTVTGGYEQFF.

The chain is built from TRBV7-9 and TRBJ1-1; a possible D gene is TRBD1 (6 bases). This CDR3 region has 14 residues. With 2 bases removed from V and 1 base from J, the gap between germline ends came to 8 bases. Germline values: CDR1 SEHNR, CDR2 FQNEAQ (reference sequence). The CDR3 DNA sequence: TGTGCCAGCAGCTTAAAGGACAGGAACACTGAAGCTTTCTTT. It specifies CASSLKDRNTEAFF.

The J gene is TRBJ2-7, the V gene TRBV6-5, with D perhaps matching TRBD2 (5 bases). Germline values: CDR1 MNHEY, CDR2 SVGAGI. The CDR3 has 13 amino acids. V was shortened by 6 bases and J by 0 bases, with 9 bases between the two germline ends. This chain's CDR3 is CASRDSYSYEQYF. In DNA, the CDR3 is TGTGCCAGCAGGGACTCATACTCCTACGAGCAGTACTTC.

This sequence joins TRBV5-6 and TRBJ2-1, with 7 bases that match TRBD2. The trim removed 1 base at V and 5 bases at J, leaving 3 bases unmatched. The germline V gene has CDR1 SGHDT and CDR2 YYEEEE. This CDR3 region has 14 residues. The DNA of the CDR3 is TGTGCCAGCAGCTTGAGAAGCGGGGACAATGAGCAGTTCTTC. Translation gives CASSLRSGDNEQFF.

The gene calls are TRBV18 and TRBJ2-1; a weak D match, TRBD1 (6 bases). Trimming cost V 6 bases and J 4 bases, with 34 bases left between them. CDR1 and CDR2 (germline): KGHSH, LQKENI. The CDR3 is 21 amino acids. The CDR3 region is CASSLQGRGGDLNRLYNEQFF. The DNA for the CDR3 is TGTGCCAGCTCCCTCCAAGGGCGAGGGGGAGACCTAAATCGCCTTTACAATGAGCAGTTCTTC.

This clone was observed once. The V call is TRBV4-1, the J call TRBJ1-4; D is possibly TRBD1 (5 bases). CDR1 MGHRA and CDR2 YSYEKL come from the germline V gene. This CDR3 has 16 amino acids. The V and J ends lost 0 bases and 8 bases respectively, with 16 bases between them. The CDR3 region is CASSQEGDLRGEKLFF. Written as DNA, the CDR3 is TGCGCCAGCAGCCAAGAAGGTGACTTAAGGGGAGAAAAACTGTTTTTT.